These 11 T cell receptor beta chains were all obtained from the same sample, sequenced in a study of persistence of HIV-infected CD4 T cells. The antigens for these receptors are not known. Cells were stimulated with overlapping HIV-1 Gag 15-mer peptides. Memory cells lacking CD40L and CD69 with high CD45RO were sorted. Sequencing used immunoSEQ version 4 in survey mode. Clones were sequenced by immunoSEQ multiplex PCR, and TCRdb holds only the in-frame ones, with some missing. Found here are around 42,000 clones, approximately 80% of them singletons; the top ten hold 12% to 15%. Material: CD4+ T cells sorted from PBMCs after roughly 19-hour stimulation, obtained from a patient who received antiretroviral therapy. These receptors originate from an adult man with HIV who was CMV-seropositive.

The chain is built from TRBV10-3 and TRBJ2-7; 9 bases map to TRBD1. Germline V CDR1 and CDR2: ENHRY, SYGVKD. The CDR3 has 13 residues. V was pared by 7 bases and J by 1 base, with 2 bases of the junction left unmatched. The CDR3, as DNA: TGTGCCATCATGGGGACAGGGTCCTACGAGCAGTACTTC. Protein: CAIMGTGSYEQYF.

The gene calls are TRBV5-3 and TRBJ1-2; D is uncertain. TRBV5-3 qualifies as an ORF whose function is uncertain. This CDR3 spans 12 amino acids. V shed 2 bases and J shed 4 bases, with 6 bases lying between them. CDR3 in amino acids: CARSLRRYGYTF. The CDR3 nucleotides are TGTGCCAGAAGCTTACGACGCTATGGCTACACCTTC.

The chain combines TRBV9 with TRBJ1-1; D is unresolved. Germline-derived CDR1 and CDR2 are SGDLS and YYNGEE. Trimming took 2 bases from V and 1 from J, leaving 12 bases between them. This CDR3 is built from 15 residues. The CDR3 DNA sequence: TGTGCCAGCAGCGTGGGAATCGGTGGGAACACTGAAGCTTTCTTT. It is translated as CASSVGIGGNTEAFF.

The rearrangement joins TRBV6-6 to TRBJ1-4, with no clear D. Germline lookup yields CDR1 MNHNY and CDR2 SVGAGI (reference sequence). Deletions cut 5 bases from V and 2 bases from J, with 18 bases between. CDR3 length: 17 residues. CDR3 bases: TGTGCCAGCAGTCCCAGACCCAAGAGATTTACTAATGAAAAACTGTTTTTT. It is translated as CASSPRPKRFTNEKLFF.

This clone was recorded a few times. This chain links TRBV11-3 with TRBJ2-1, with D unclear. V shed 0 bases and J shed 2 bases, with 8 bases lying between them. Germline V gene lookup returns CDR1 SGHNT and CDR2 YENEEA. CDR3 length: 15 residues. CDR3 DNA sequence: TGTGCCAGCAGCTTAGATGGCCCTCCCTACAATGAGCAGTTCTTC. Translated: CASSLDGPPYNEQFF.

The chain joins TRBV15 to TRBJ2-7; 8 bases align to TRBD1. This CDR3 comprises 14 residues. Germline V CDR1 and CDR2: LNHNV, YYDKDF (reference sequence). After removal of 3 bases from V and 5 bases from J, the junction contained 6 bases not matched to a gene. CDR3 loop: CATSRGGQVHEQYF. The CDR3, as DNA: TGTGCCACCAGCAGGGGGGGACAGGTCCACGAGCAGTACTTC.

This clone was observed a single time. The rearrangement uses TRBV7-6 and TRBJ1-5; unclear D gene. With 2 bases removed from V and 6 bases from J, the gap between germline ends came to 8 bases. Germline values: CDR1 SGHVS, CDR2 FNYEAQ. CDR3 length: 13 residues. The CDR3 coding sequence is TGTGCCAGCAGCTTATCTTTGGTTCAGCCCCAGCATTTT. Its translation is CASSLSLVQPQHF.

The V and J genes are TRBV19 and TRBJ2-1; 15 positions agree with TRBD2. J was trimmed by 1 base and V by 5 bases; bases with no gene match: 9. In germline, CDR1 is LNHDA, CDR2 SQIVND (reference sequence). The CDR3 is 19 residues long. This CDR3 reads CASSPPGLAGGSSYNEQFF. CDR3 DNA: TGTGCCAGTAGTCCCCCGGGACTAGCGGGGGGCAGTTCCTACAATGAGCAGTTCTTC.

This sequence joins TRBV30 and TRBJ1-6, with D perhaps TRBD1 (6 bases). The CDR3 covers 13 residues. V lost 0 bases and J 8 bases, leaving 8 bases between the germline ends. Germline V gene lookup returns CDR1 GTSNPN and CDR2 SVGIG (reference sequence). DNA of the CDR3: TGTGCCTGGAGTGTGGACAGAGATTCACCCCTCCACTTT. It codes for CAWSVDRDSPLHF.

The chain couples TRBV19 to TRBJ1-2; TRBD1 agrees at 9 bases. The CDR3 totals 17 residues. Trimming at V came to 4 bases and at J to 1 base, leaving 10 bases not matched to a gene. The germline CDR1 and CDR2 sequences are LNHDA and SQIVND (reference sequence). The CDR3 sequence: CASSRRGTGPDNYGYTF. In DNA form, the CDR3 reads TGTGCCAGTAGTAGGAGGGGGACAGGGCCCGATAACTATGGCTACACCTTC.

The gene calls are TRBV20-1 and TRBJ2-3; D call uncertain. The CDR3 runs 17 residues. Germline V gives CDR1 DFQATT, CDR2 SNEGSKA (reference sequence). The V end was cut by 6 bases, the J end by 2 bases, with 24 bases between. The CDR3 DNA reads as TGCAGTGCCAGTAGGCCCTGGGCTTCTAGTATCACAGATACGCAGTATTTT. This sequence encodes CSASRPWASSITDTQYF.